This TCR beta chain came from a study of T cells after yellow fever vaccination. CDR1 and CDR2 from the germline V gene are DFQATT and SNEGSKA (reference sequence). Trimming removed 5 bases from V and 1 base from J; junction bases left unmatched: 4. The CDR3 has 14 residues. This clonotype has a handful of counts. One entry per CDR3 protein results from TCRdb running MiXCR on the 5' RACE reads. The profile shows 300,000 or so distinct CDR3 sequences, 10% to 15% of them singletons. This chain connects TRBV20-1 to TRBJ2-3, with TRBD2 matching over 9 bases. The receptor was isolated from a man aged 25 to 40 who received the YFV17D yellow fever vaccine. Material: CD4+ T cells sorted from PBMCs, obtained 45 days after the yellow fever booster vaccination. The CDR3 DNA sequence: TGCAGTGCTTCTTGGACTAGCGGCACAGATACGCAGTATTTT. It codes for CSASWTSGTDTQYF.